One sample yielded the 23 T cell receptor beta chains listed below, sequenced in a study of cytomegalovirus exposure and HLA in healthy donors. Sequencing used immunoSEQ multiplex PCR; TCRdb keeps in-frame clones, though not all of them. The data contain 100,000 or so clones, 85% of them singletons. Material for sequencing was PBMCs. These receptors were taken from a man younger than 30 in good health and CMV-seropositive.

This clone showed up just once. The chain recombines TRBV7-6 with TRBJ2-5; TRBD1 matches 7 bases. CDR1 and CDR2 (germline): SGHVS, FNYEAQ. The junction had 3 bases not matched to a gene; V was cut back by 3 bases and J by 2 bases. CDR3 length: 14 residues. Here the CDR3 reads CASSFQTGQETQYF. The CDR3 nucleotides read TGTGCCAGCAGCTTCCAGACAGGGCAAGAGACCCAGTACTTC.

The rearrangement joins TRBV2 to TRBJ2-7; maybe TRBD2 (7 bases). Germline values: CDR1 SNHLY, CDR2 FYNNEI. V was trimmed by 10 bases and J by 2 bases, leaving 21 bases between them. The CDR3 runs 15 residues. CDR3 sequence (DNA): TGTGCCACCAAGCAGGGAGGGGGAGTAACCTACGAGCAGTACTTC. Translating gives CATKQGGGVTYEQYF.

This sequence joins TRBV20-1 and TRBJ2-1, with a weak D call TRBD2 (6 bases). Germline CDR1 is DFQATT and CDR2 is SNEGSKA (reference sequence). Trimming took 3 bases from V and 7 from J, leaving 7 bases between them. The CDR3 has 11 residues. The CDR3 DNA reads TGCAGTGCTAGCCGGGGGAATGAGCAGTTCTTC. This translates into CSASRGNEQFF.

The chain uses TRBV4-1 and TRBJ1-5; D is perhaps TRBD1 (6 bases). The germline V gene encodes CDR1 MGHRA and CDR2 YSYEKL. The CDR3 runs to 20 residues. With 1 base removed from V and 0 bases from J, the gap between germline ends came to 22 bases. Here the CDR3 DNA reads TGCGCCAGCAGCCAAGGAACGACCTCCGGACAGTCAAATAGCAATCAGCCCCAGCATTTT. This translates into CASSQGTTSGQSNSNQPQHF.

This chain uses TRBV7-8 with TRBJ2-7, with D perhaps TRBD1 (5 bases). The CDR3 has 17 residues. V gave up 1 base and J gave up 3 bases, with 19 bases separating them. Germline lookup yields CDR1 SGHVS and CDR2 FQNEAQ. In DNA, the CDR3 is TGTGCCAGCAGCTTAGGGGGCGGCGTCGGTAGGGTCTACGAGCAGTACTTC. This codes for CASSLGGGVGRVYEQYF.

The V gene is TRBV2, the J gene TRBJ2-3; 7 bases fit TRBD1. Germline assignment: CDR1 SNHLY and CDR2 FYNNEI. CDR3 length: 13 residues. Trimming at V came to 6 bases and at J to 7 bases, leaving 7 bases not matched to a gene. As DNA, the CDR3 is TGTGCCAGCAGCCAAGAGGGGGCGCATACGCAGTATTTT. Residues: CASSQEGAHTQYF.

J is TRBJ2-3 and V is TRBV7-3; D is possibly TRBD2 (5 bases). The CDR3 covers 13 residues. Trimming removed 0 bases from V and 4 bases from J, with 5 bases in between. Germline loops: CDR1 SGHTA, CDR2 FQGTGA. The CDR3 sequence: CASSLTRADTQYF. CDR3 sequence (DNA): TGTGCCAGCAGCTTAACGAGGGCAGATACGCAGTATTTT.

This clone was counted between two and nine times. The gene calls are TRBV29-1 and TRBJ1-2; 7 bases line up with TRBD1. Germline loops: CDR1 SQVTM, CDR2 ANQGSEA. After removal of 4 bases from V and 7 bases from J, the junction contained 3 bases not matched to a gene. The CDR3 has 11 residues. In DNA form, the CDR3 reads TGCAGCGTTGCCAGGGGGAGTGGCTACACCTTC. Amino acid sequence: CSVARGSGYTF.

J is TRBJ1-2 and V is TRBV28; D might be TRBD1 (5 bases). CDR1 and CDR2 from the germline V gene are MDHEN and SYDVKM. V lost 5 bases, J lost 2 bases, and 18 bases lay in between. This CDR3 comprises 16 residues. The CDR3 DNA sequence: TGTGCCAGCAGTACCCTGATGTGGGAGGGGAACTATGGCTACACCTTC. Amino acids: CASSTLMWEGNYGYTF.

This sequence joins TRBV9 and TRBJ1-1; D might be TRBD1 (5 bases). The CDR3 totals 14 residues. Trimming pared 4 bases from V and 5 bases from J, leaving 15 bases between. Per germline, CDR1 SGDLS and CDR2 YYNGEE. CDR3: CASSPGGGRTEAFF. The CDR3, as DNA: TGTGCCAGCAGCCCTGGGGGGGGTCGTACTGAAGCTTTCTTT.

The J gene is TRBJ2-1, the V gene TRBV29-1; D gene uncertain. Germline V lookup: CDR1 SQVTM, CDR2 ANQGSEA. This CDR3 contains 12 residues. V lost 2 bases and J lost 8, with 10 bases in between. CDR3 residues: CSVELTPDEQFF. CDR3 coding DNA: TGCAGCGTTGAATTAACTCCCGATGAGCAGTTCTTC.

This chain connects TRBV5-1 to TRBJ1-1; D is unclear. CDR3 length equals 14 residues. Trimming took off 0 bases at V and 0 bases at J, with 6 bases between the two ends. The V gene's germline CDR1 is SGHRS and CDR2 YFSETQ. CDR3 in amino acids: CASSLDTMNTEAFF. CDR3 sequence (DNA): TGCGCCAGCAGCTTGGACACTATGAACACTGAAGCTTTCTTT.

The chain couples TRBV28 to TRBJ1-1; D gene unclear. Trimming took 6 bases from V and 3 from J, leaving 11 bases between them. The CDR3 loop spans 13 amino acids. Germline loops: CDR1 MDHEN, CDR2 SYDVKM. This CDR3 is CASRLQLYTEAFF. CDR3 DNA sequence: TGTGCCAGCAGACTTCAACTGTACACTGAAGCTTTCTTT.

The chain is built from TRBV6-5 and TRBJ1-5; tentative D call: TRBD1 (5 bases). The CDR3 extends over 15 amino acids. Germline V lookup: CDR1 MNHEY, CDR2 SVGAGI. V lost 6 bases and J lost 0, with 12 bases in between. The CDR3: CASSMGLYSNQPQHF. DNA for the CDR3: TGTGCCAGCAGCATGGGACTTTATAGCAATCAGCCCCAGCATTTT.

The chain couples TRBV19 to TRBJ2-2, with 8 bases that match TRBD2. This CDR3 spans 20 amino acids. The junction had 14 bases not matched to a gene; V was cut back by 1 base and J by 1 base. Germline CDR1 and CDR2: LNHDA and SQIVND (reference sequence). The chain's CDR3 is CASSIVDRFSGVLNTGELFF. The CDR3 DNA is TGTGCCAGTAGTATAGTCGATAGGTTTAGCGGGGTTCTGAACACCGGGGAGCTGTTTTTT.

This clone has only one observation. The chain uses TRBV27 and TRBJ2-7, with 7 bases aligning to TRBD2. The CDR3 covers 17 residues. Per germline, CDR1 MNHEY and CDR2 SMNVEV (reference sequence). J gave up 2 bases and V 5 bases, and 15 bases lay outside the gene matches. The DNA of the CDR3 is TGTGCCAGCAGTCCATCAGACTTACTAGCGCGAGCCTACGAGCAGTACTTC. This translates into CASSPSDLLARAYEQYF.

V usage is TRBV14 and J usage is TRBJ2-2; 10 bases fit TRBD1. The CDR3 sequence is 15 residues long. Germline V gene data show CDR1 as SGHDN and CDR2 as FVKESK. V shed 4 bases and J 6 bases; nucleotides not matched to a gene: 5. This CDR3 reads CASSRDRGLAGELFF. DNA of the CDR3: TGTGCCAGCAGCCGCGACAGGGGGCTAGCCGGGGAGCTGTTTTTT.

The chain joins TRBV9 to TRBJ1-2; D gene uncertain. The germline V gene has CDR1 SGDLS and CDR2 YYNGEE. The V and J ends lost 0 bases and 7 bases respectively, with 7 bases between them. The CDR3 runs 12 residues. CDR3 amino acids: CASSVGFGGYTF. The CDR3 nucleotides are TGTGCCAGCAGCGTAGGTTTCGGTGGCTACACCTTC.

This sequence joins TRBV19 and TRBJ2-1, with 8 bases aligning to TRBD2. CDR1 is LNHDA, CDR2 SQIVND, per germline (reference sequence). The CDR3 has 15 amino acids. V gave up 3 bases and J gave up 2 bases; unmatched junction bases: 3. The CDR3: CASSIAGGPYNEQFF. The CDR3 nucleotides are TGTGCCAGTAGTATTGCGGGAGGTCCCTACAATGAGCAGTTCTTC.

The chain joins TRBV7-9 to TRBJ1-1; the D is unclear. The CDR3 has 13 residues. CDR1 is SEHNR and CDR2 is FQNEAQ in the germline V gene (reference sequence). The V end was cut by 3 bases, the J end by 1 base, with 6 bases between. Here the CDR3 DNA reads TGTGCCAGCAGCTTTCCGGGGAACACTGAAGCTTTCTTT. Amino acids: CASSFPGNTEAFF.

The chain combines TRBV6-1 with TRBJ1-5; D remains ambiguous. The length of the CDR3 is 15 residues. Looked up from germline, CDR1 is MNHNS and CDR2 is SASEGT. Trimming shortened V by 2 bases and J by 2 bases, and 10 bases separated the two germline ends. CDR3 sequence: CASSESGGGNQPQHF. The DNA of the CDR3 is TGTGCCAGCAGTGAAAGCGGAGGCGGCAATCAGCCCCAGCATTTT.

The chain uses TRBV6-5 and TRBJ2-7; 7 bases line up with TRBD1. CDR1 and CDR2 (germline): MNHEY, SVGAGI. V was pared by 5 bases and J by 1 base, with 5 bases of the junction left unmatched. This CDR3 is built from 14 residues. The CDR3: CASSPGQASYEQYV. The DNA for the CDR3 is TGTGCCAGCAGTCCAGGACAGGCTTCCTACGAGCAGTACGTC.

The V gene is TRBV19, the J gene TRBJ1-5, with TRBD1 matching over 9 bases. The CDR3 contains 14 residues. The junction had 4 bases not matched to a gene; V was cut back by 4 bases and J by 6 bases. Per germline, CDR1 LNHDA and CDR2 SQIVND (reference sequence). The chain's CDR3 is CASSKDRGVQPQHF. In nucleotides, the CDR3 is TGTGCCAGTAGTAAGGACAGGGGTGTTCAGCCCCAGCATTTT.